The TCR beta chain under discussion was sequenced for a study of blood T cell repertoires in COVID-19. TCRdb keeps only in-frame clones here, not all; method: immunoSEQ multiplex PCR. The sample includes about 310,000 clones, around 86% seen only once; the top ten take 5% to 5.5%. The CDR3 consists of 15 residues. The germline gives CDR1 SGHTA, CDR2 FQGNSA. Trimming removed 3 bases from V and 5 bases from J, with 11 bases in between. The chain is built from TRBV7-2 and TRBJ1-6; no reliable D call. Sequencing input: PBMCs or T cells enriched from blood (not recorded which). The clonotype originates from a man in his sixties who had recovered from COVID-19. The CDR3 loop is CASSLRGANNSPLHF. The CDR3 DNA sequence: TGTGCCAGCAGCTTGCGGGGAGCGAATAATTCACCCCTCCACTTT.